This T cell receptor (beta chain) was found in a study of shared clonotypes between healthy human individuals. Study results and limitations: Clonotypes not shared had lower generation probabilities than those common to all four donors.

Germline V gene sequence: CDR1 LNHDA, CDR2 SQIVND (reference sequence). The CDR3 length is 14 residues. The V gene end was trimmed by 5 bases and the J gene end by 3 bases; junction bases not matched to a gene: 6. Clones were sequenced by immunoSEQ multiplex PCR, and TCRdb holds only the in-frame ones, with some missing. The profile shows millions of clones, about 95% of them singletons. With regard to this clone: Its antigen remains unidentified.

The chain has TRBV19 and TRBJ2-7; 8 bases map to TRBD2. This sequence originates from a man aged 18 to 29 in good health. The specimen was naive CD4+ T cells sorted from blood. This sample's subset: CD45RA+ positively selected. The CDR3 region is CASSVSGTSYEQYF. CDR3 nucleotide sequence: TGTGCCAGTAGTGTCTCCGGGACTAGCTACGAGCAGTACTTC.